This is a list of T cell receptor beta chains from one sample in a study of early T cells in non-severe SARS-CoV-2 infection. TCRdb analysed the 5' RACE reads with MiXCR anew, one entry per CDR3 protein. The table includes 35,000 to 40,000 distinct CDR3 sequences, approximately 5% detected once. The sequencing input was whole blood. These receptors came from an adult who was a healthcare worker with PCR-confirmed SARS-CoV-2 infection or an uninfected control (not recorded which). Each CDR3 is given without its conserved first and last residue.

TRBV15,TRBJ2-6,ATSSGPGISTGGANVLT
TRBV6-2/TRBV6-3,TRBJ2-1,ASTSYWYNEQF
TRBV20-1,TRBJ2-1,SAASPKREQF
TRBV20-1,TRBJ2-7,SAATSGANSYEQY
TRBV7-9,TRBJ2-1,ASGGYNEQF
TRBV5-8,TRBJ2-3,ASRSDRVASGDRTDTQY
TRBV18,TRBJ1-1,ASSQGQDQGAF
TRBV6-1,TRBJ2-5,ASSERGRAWETQY
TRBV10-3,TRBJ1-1,AISEGDTGKRTEAF
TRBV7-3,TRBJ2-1,ASSVGPGLAGENEQF
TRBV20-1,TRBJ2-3,SAPGPPRADAQY
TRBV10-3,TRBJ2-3,AISQYDSDTQY
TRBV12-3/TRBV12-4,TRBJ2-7,ASRLGLLSYHEQY
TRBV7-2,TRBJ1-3,ASSLEAGSAGNTIY
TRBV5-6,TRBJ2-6,ASSLEAGRRANVLT
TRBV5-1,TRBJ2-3,ASSSQTGDTQY
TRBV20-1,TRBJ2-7,SARRTGSHEQY
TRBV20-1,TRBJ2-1,SARGGQDTSSYNEQF
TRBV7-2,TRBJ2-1,ASSFRTSSYNEQF
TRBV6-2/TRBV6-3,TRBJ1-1,ASSYPDRAMNTEAF
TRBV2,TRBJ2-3,ATKVRQGADTQY
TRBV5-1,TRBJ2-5,ASSNRGQETQY
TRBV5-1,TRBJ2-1,ASSLGLATYNEQF
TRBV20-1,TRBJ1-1,SVGTGWRTEAF
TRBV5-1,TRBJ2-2,ASSSILAGGTGELF
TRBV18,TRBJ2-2,ASSPPGRQHMNTGELF
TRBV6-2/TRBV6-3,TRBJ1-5,ASSAGPLSGGRQPQH
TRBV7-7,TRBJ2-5,ASGEGGGFGETQY
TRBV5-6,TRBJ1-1,ASSFYRGKTEAF
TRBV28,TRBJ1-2,ASTEGQGAWDGYT
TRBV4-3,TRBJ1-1,ASSQDRETGLNTEAF
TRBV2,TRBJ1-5,ASSENDRQPQH
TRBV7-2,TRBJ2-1,ASSFAGISSRYEQF
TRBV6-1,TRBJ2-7,ASTTRGGSYEQY
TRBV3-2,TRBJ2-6,ASSQDLTNSGANVLT
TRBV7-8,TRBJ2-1,ASSLEGEQF
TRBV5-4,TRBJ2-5,ASRVGTNQETQY
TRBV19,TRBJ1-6,ASSSLPGQGFAIASPLH
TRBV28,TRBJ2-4,ASSFSRNIQY
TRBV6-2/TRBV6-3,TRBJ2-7,ASSHGPGLAGYEQY
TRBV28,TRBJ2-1,ASSSPASGRVNEQF
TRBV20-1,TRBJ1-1,SASGSLNTEAF
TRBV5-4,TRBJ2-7,ASSIGLAGAKAEQY
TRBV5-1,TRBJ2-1,ASSPGTLYNEQF
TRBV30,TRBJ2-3,AWRAEDTQY
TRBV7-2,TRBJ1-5,ASSLVANSNQPQH
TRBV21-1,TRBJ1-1,ASSKGGAAEAF
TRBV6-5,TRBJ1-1,ASSRDRKKAF
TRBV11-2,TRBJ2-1,ASSSGLGRYNEQF
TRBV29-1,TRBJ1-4,SVESDRGAELF
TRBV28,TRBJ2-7,ASSLPTGLEQY